This entry lists 21 T cell receptor beta chains sequenced from one sample in a study of early T cells in non-severe SARS-CoV-2 infection. Using its own MiXCR run on the 5' RACE reads, TCRdb lists one record per CDR3 protein. The sample includes roughly 51,000 distinct CDR3 sequences, around 6% seen only once; the top ten take roughly 2.8%. The sequenced sample was whole blood, obtained at baseline. Source of these receptors: an adult who was a healthcare worker with PCR-confirmed SARS-CoV-2 infection or an uninfected control (not recorded which).

This clonotype was detected many times. The rearrangement joins TRBV6-5 to TRBJ1-2; the D is unclear. Germline V gene lookup returns CDR1 MNHEY and CDR2 SVGAGI. The length of the CDR3 is 12 residues. V lost 5 bases and J lost 6, with 10 bases in between. The CDR3 loop is CASSPSGNGYTF. The DNA of the CDR3 is TGTGCCAGCAGTCCCAGCGGGAATGGCTACACCTTC.

In this sample, this clonotype turned up many times. The chain employs TRBV12-3 or TRBV12-4 and TRBJ1-5; 8 nucleotides match TRBD1. This CDR3 is 15 amino acids long. The trim removed 5 bases at V and 2 bases at J, leaving 5 bases unmatched. CDR3 DNA: TGTGCCAGCAGTCTGACAGGGGCCCGCAATCAGCCCCAGCATTTT. Translated, it gives CASSLTGARNQPQHF.

This clonotype appeared many times. The chain joins TRBV7-2 to TRBJ1-1; 7 positions match TRBD1. The germline gives CDR1 SGHTA, CDR2 FQGNSA. CDR3 length: 15 residues. The trim removed 0 bases at V and 8 bases at J, leaving 9 bases unmatched. CDR3 nucleotide sequence: TGTGCCAGCAGCTTAGCGCTGGGGACAGCAAAAGAAGCTTTCTTT. It codes for CASSLALGTAKEAFF. The full variable domain, completed using reference TRBV7-2 and TRBJ1-1, is GAGVSQSPSNKVTEKGKDVELRCDPISGHTALYWYRQSLGQGLEFLIYFQGNSAPDKSGLPSDRFSAERTGGSVSTLTIQRTQQEDSAVYLCASSLALGTAKEAFFGQGTRLTVV.

This clonotype was seen ten or more times. DNA of the CDR3: TGTGCCAGCAGTTCCAACCGGGCACGAACACTTTATGGCTACACCTTC. Its protein product is CASSSNRARTLYGYTF. The rearrangement links TRBV12-3 or TRBV12-4 to TRBJ1-2; no firm D call. V was cut by 4 bases and J by 5 bases, with 20 bases left in between. The CDR3 consists of 16 residues.

This clonotype has at least ten counts. The chain has TRBV7-4 and TRBJ2-4; D possibly corresponds to TRBD1 (5 bases). The germline V gene encodes CDR1 SGHVT and CDR2 SQSDAQ. The ends were cut back, 2 bases at V and 7 bases at J, with 15 bases in the middle. This CDR3 is built from 15 residues. The CDR3 loop is CASSLIRWTPNIQYF. In DNA, the CDR3 is TGTGCCAGCAGCTTAATAAGGTGGACACCTAACATTCAGTACTTC. Together with reference TRBV7-4 and TRBJ2-4, the CDR3 gives the full variable domain: GAGVSQSPRYKVAKRGRDVALRCDSISGHVTLYWYRQTLGQGSEVLTYSQSDAQRDKSGRPSGRFSAERPERSVSTLKIQRTEQGDSAVYLCASSLIRWTPNIQYFGAGTRLSVL.

This clonotype showed up many times. The chain uses TRBV7-2 and TRBJ2-3, with TRBD2 matching 13 bases. The junction had 9 bases not matched to a gene; V was cut back by 5 bases and J by 4 bases. The germline CDR1 and CDR2 sequences are SGHTA and FQGNSA. The CDR3 sequence is 17 residues long. CDR3 nucleotide sequence: TGTGCCAGCAGCCAACGGACTAGCGGGGGTCGCGCAGATACGCAGTATTTT. It is translated as CASSQRTSGGRADTQYF.

In its sample, this clonotype was seen many times. The chain employs TRBV2 and TRBJ2-5; TRBD1 aligns across 10 bases. V trimming: 6 bases; J trimming: 1 base; junction bases outside the gene matches: 5. The CDR3 contains 15 residues. Germline CDR1 reads SNHLY; CDR2 reads FYNNEI. The DNA for the CDR3 is TGTGCCAGCAGCCCGGGACAGGGGCGCCAAGAGACCCAGTACTTC. Protein product: CASSPGQGRQETQYF.

This clonotype was observed many times. This rearrangement joins TRBV20-1 to TRBJ1-6; weak D call: TRBD1 (6 bases). Looked up from germline, CDR1 is DFQATT and CDR2 is SNEGSKA (reference sequence). Trimming stripped 0 bases from V and 7 bases from J, with 10 bases between. The CDR3 sequence is 14 residues long. The CDR3 region has the DNA TGCAGTGCTAGAGATCAGGGGCGGAATTCACCCCTCCACTTT. Translating it yields CSARDQGRNSPLHF.

This clonotype was counted ten times or more. V and J are TRBV7-2 and TRBJ2-2; maybe TRBD2 (5 bases). CDR1 is SGHTA, CDR2 FQGNSA, per germline. V lost 5 bases to trimming and J lost 0 bases, with 10 bases between them. The CDR3 spans 15 residues. CDR3 sequence reads: CASSRSGANTGELFF. Written as DNA, the CDR3 is TGTGCCAGCAGCCGGTCCGGGGCGAACACCGGGGAGCTGTTTTTT. Complete variable domain (other parts from reference TRBV7-2 and TRBJ2-2): GAGVSQSPSNKVTEKGKDVELRCDPISGHTALYWYRQSLGQGLEFLIYFQGNSAPDKSGLPSDRFSAERTGGSVSTLTIQRTQQEDSAVYLCASSRSGANTGELFFGEGSRLTVL.

This clonotype was seen more than once but under ten times. Here the CDR3 reads CASSLSGGANQPQHF. The CDR3 DNA follows: TGTGCCAGCAGCTTATCCGGAGGGGCCAATCAGCCCCAGCATTTT. The J gene is TRBJ1-5, the V gene TRBV11-2; the D gene is possibly TRBD1 (5 bases). V shed 2 bases and J shed 3 bases, with 11 bases lying between them. CDR1 and CDR2 from the germline V gene are SGHAT and FQNNGV. This CDR3 contains 15 residues.

This clonotype was seen at least ten times. The J gene is TRBJ2-5, the V gene TRBV11-2, with 11 bases lining up with TRBD2. The V gene end was trimmed by 5 bases and the J gene end by 5 bases; junction bases not matched to a gene: 4. Germline V gives CDR1 SGHAT, CDR2 FQNNGV. The CDR3 runs 14 residues. The chain's CDR3 is CASSPTSGGETQYF. The CDR3, as DNA: TGTGCCAGCAGCCCAACTAGCGGGGGCGAGACCCAGTACTTC.

The J gene is TRBJ1-5, the V gene TRBV28; possible D gene TRBD1, 5 bases. CDR3 size: 13 residues. The V end was cut by 7 bases, the J end by 2 bases, with 9 bases between. Germline V gene lookup returns CDR1 MDHEN and CDR2 SYDVKM. CDR3 coding DNA: TGTGCCAGCATAGGAGGGGGCAATCAGCCCCAGCATTTT. Translating gives CASIGGGNQPQHF.

The chain joins TRBV6-6 to TRBJ2-7; tentative D call: TRBD2 (7 bases). Germline V CDR1 and CDR2: MNHNY, SVGAGI (reference sequence). V gave up 10 bases and J gave up 5 bases, with 24 bases separating them. This CDR3 has 15 residues. CDR3 in amino acids: CATLPRGGKGHEQYF. In DNA, the CDR3 is TGTGCCACACTGCCGAGGGGGGGGAAAGGCCACGAGCAGTACTTC.

This clonotype counts as medium-sized (0.01 to 0.1%). The genes are TRBV27 and TRBJ2-4; D unresolved. The germline V and J ends were trimmed by 0 bases and 0 bases, with 18 bases remaining between them. Germline lookup yields CDR1 MNHEY and CDR2 SMNVEV (reference sequence). CDR3 length: 19 residues. CDR3 protein: CASSLSSPGIPLAKNIQYF. The DNA for the CDR3 is TGTGCCAGCAGTTTATCGAGCCCTGGGATCCCTCTAGCCAAAAACATTCAGTACTTC.

This clonotype has more than one count but fewer than ten. The CDR3 region has the DNA TGTGCCAGCTCATTTAACCGACAGAAAGAGACCCAGTACTTC. Translated: CASSFNRQKETQYF. V gene TRBV18 combines with J gene TRBJ2-5; maybe TRBD1 (5 bases). The CDR3 extends over 14 amino acids. Trimming took off 5 bases at V and 3 bases at J, with 13 bases between the two ends. Germline loops: CDR1 KGHSH, CDR2 LQKENI.

This clonotype was counted ten times or more. The chain has TRBV4-1 and TRBJ2-5; D not certain. The CDR3 loop spans 15 amino acids. Germline V lookup: CDR1 MGHRA, CDR2 YSYEKL. Trimming took 0 bases from V and 4 from J, leaving 12 bases between them. CDR3 sequence reads: CASSQEFNARETQYF. The CDR3 DNA follows: TGCGCCAGCAGCCAAGAGTTTAACGCCAGAGAGACCCAGTACTTC.

This clonotype was recorded at least ten times. The chain uses TRBV19 and TRBJ2-2; either TRBD1 or TRBD2 may supply D (5 bases each). Trimming left V 2 bases short and J 1 base short, with 11 bases between. CDR3 length equals 16 residues. Germline V CDR1 and CDR2: LNHDA, SQIVND (reference sequence). This CDR3 reads CASSINVGGNTGELFF. CDR3 DNA sequence: TGTGCCAGTAGTATAAACGTTGGGGGGAACACCGGGGAGCTGTTTTTT.

The sample holds many counts of this clonotype. V usage is TRBV6-5 and J usage is TRBJ2-7; D might be TRBD1 or TRBD2, each matching 5 bases. This CDR3 spans 15 amino acids. The ends were cut back, 5 bases at V and 3 bases at J, with 17 bases in the middle. CDR1 and CDR2 from the germline V gene are MNHEY and SVGAGI. The CDR3 DNA follows: TGTGCCAGCAGTCCACCGGGACGGGTACTCTACGAGCAGTACTTC. It translates to CASSPPGRVLYEQYF.

The chain links TRBV7-9 to TRBJ2-3, with D perhaps being TRBD1 or TRBD2 (6 bases each). The germline CDR1 and CDR2 sequences are SEHNR and FQNEAQ (reference sequence). CDR3 length: 11 residues. Trimming shortened V by 8 bases and J by 6 bases, and 9 bases separated the two germline ends. The CDR3 DNA reads TGTGCCAGCCCCGGGGGCGATACGCAGTATTTT. This translates into CASPGGDTQYF.

This clonotype has at least ten counts. The chain carries TRBV6-5 and TRBJ1-1; 10 bases are shared with TRBD1. This CDR3 has 16 residues. V shed 2 bases and J 5 bases; nucleotides not matched to a gene: 8. Per the germline V gene, CDR1 is MNHEY and CDR2 is SVGAGI. The CDR3, as DNA: TGTGCCAGCAGTTACCCGACAGGGGGCATGGGAACTGAAGCTTTCTTT. Protein product: CASSYPTGGMGTEAFF.

This clonotype was seen repeatedly, ten times or more. This rearrangement joins TRBV27 to TRBJ2-1, with TRBD2 matching 14 bases. V shed 6 bases, J shed 10 bases, and the junction held 11 bases outside the gene matches. CDR1 is MNHEY and CDR2 is SMNVEV in the germline V gene (reference sequence). The CDR3 sequence is 16 residues long. CDR3 DNA: TGTGCCAGCAGCCGACGACTAGCGGGGGGGCCGCGGGAGCAGTTCTTC. The encoded protein is CASSRRLAGGPREQFF.